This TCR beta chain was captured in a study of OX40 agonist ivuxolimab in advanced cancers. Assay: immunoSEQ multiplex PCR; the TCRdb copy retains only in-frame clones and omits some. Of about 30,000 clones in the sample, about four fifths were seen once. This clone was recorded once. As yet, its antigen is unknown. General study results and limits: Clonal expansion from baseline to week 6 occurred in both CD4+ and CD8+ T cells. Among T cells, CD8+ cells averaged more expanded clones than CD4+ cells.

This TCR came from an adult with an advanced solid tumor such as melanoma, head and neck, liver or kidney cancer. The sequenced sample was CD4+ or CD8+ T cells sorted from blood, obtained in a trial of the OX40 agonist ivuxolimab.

The CDR3: CASGKGPSEQYF. CDR3 coding DNA: TGTGCCAGCGGTAAGGGCCCGAGCGAGCAGTACTTC. This chain links TRBV7-9 with TRBJ2-7; D is unclear. The CDR3 consists of 12 residues. The V end was cut by 8 bases, the J end by 6 bases, with 14 bases between. In germline, CDR1 is SEHNR, CDR2 FQNEAQ (reference sequence).